Listed below are T cell receptor beta chains from one sample, sequenced in a study of blood T cell repertoires in COVID-19. Data came from immunoSEQ multiplex PCR; TCRdb stores just in-frame clones and leaves some out. The sample records more than 150,000 clones, about three quarters being singletons. The specimen was peripheral blood. The receptor source for this set is a woman in her seventies with acute or convalescent COVID-19. The CDR3 runs from the conserved cysteine through the conserved F or W. D genes are given only for firm matches. A row's size may be missing; if present it is once, few, many or a size class.

d_gene,v_gene,j_gene,abundance,CDR3nt,CDR3aa
TRBD2,TRBV7-2,TRBJ2-5,NA,TGTGCCAGCAGCTCCGAACCGGGACTAGCGCCTCAAGAGACCCAGTACTTC,CASSSEPGLAPQETQYF
TRBD1,TRBV7-7,TRBJ2-5,NA,TGTGCCAGCAGCTTTAGTGACAGGGGGCGAGAGACCCAGTACTTC,CASSFSDRGRETQYF
TRBD2,TRBV5-4,TRBJ2-1,NA,TGTGCCAGCAGCCCACGTAGCGGGAGTAATGAGCAGTTCTTC,CASSPRSGSNEQFF
TRBD2,TRBV27,TRBJ2-1,NA,TGTGCCAGCAGGAACTCGGGACTAGGTTACAATGAGCAGTTCTTC,CASRNSGLGYNEQFF
NA,TRBV2,TRBJ2-1,NA,TGTGCCAGCACAGCCACAGTGATTAACAATGAGCAGTTCTTC,CASTATVINNEQFF
NA,TRBV11-3,TRBJ2-2,NA,TGTGCCAGCAGTCCCACTTACTCGAACACCGGGGAGCTGTTTTTT,CASSPTYSNTGELFF
TRBD2,TRBV9,TRBJ2-1,NA,TGTGCCAGCAGGGGACTAGCGGGCTCCTACAATGAGCAGTTCTTC,CASRGLAGSYNEQFF
NA,TRBV19,TRBJ1-6,once,TGTGCCAGTAGCAAGCTAGATCACGATTCACCCCTCCACTTT,CASSKLDHDSPLHF
NA,TRBV6-5,TRBJ1-3,NA,TGTGCCAGCAGTCCACAGGGAGTCGGGAACACCATATATTTT,CASSPQGVGNTIYF
NA,TRBV20-1,TRBJ2-1,NA,TGCAGTGCCGGAGGGCTGAATGAGCAGTTCTTC,CSAGGLNEQFF
NA,TRBV11-3,TRBJ2-7,NA,TGTGCCAGCAGCCTAGGGCCATCCCCCTACGAGCAGTACTTC,CASSLGPSPYEQYF
NA,TRBV30,TRBJ2-3,NA,TGTGCCTGGGGACCCTCTTTTAGGGGTGGTAGCACAGATACGCAGTATTTT,CAWGPSFRGGSTDTQYF
TRBD2,TRBV7-9,TRBJ2-1,NA,TGTGCCAGCAGCGAAGGACTAGCGCGGGCTAACTACAATGAGCAGTTCTTC,CASSEGLARANYNEQFF
TRBD1,TRBV7-3,TRBJ1-6,NA,TGTGCCAGCAGCGCCCGACAGGGGAGTTCACCCCTCCACTTT,CASSARQGSSPLHF
NA,TRBV19,TRBJ2-7,NA,TGTGCCAGTAAGTTTCAGGGATCCTACGAGCAGTACTTC,CASKFQGSYEQYF
TRBD1,TRBV19,TRBJ1-5,NA,TGTGCCAGTAGTATAAGGACAGGGGTATCCCTGGGTAGCAATCAGCCCCAGCATTTT,CASSIRTGVSLGSNQPQHF
NA,TRBV5-5,TRBJ1-6,NA,TGTGCCAGCAGACCCGACACGGGGATAGGTTCACCCCTCCACTTT,CASRPDTGIGSPLHF
TRBD2,TRBV24-1,TRBJ2-3,few,TGTGCCACCAGTGAATTAGCTAGCGGTACAGATACGCAGTATTTT,CATSELASGTDTQYF
NA,TRBV9,TRBJ2-5,NA,TGTGCCAGCAGCGACTGGACAGAGGGGACCCAGTACTTC,CASSDWTEGTQYF
TRBD1,TRBV5-4,TRBJ2-3,NA,TGTGCCAGCAGTCGGAGACAGGGACGTAACACAGATACGCAGTATTTT,CASSRRQGRNTDTQYF
TRBD1,TRBV7-9,TRBJ1-6,NA,TGTGCCAGCAGCAGCCGGGACAGGGATAATTCACCCCTCCACTTT,CASSSRDRDNSPLHF
TRBD2,TRBV4-1,TRBJ2-3,NA,TGCGCCAGCAGCCAAGACTGGGGCCTAGCGGCAGATACGCAGTATTTT,CASSQDWGLAADTQYF
TRBD2,TRBV5-4,TRBJ2-7,NA,TGTGCCACCCACGACACAAGCGGGAGCTACGAGCAGTACTTC,CATHDTSGSYEQYF
NA,TRBV19,TRBJ2-1,NA,TGTGCCAGTAGTCCTGGAGGGTACCAAGGAGTGCAGTTCTTC,CASSPGGYQGVQFF
NA,TRBV10-3,TRBJ2-7,NA,TGTGCCATCAGTGGAGGTCGGGACAACTCCTACGAGCAGTACTTC,CAISGGRDNSYEQYF
NA,TRBV7-9,TRBJ1-1,NA,TGTGCCAGCAGCCCCGGACAGTTGCTCTCGACTGAAGCTTTCTTT,CASSPGQLLSTEAFF
TRBD2,TRBV5-1,TRBJ2-1,NA,TGCGCCAGCAGTAGGACTAGCGGGAGGCCCCCCAATGAGCAGTTCTTC,CASSRTSGRPPNEQFF
NA,TRBV30,TRBJ1-1,NA,TGTGCCTGGAGCCTGCTGGGGGGGGGCACTGAAGCTTTCTTT,CAWSLLGGGTEAFF
NA,TRBV19,TRBJ2-5,NA,TGTGCCAGTAGTATAGGCCACGGGGGCCAAGAGACCCAGTACTTC,CASSIGHGGQETQYF
NA,TRBV29-1,TRBJ2-2,few,TGCAGCGTTGAATGGGGGCAAGCCGGGGAGCTGTTTTTT,CSVEWGQAGELFF
NA,TRBV3-1/TRBV3-2,TRBJ2-7,NA,TGTGCCAGCAGCCAAGTAACAGGGTTTGGAGGCGAGCAGTACTTC,CASSQVTGFGGEQYF
TRBD1,TRBV12-5,TRBJ2-7,NA,TGTGCTAGTGGTCTAGGGACAGGGGCCTACGAGCAGTACTTC,CASGLGTGAYEQYF
TRBD1,TRBV6-2/TRBV6-3,TRBJ2-7,NA,TGTGCCAGCAGCCTTAAGGGACAGCGCTACGAGCAGTACTTC,CASSLKGQRYEQYF
NA,TRBV7-9,TRBJ2-3,NA,TGTGCCAGCAGCTTACGACAGACTAGCACAGATACGCAGTATTTT,CASSLRQTSTDTQYF
NA,TRBV15,TRBJ1-5,NA,TGTGCCACCAGCAGAGGCGGGACTAGCAATCAGCCCCAGCATTTT,CATSRGGTSNQPQHF
TRBD1,TRBV19,TRBJ1-5,NA,TGTGCCAGTAGTAATGATTGGGACAGTCGGAGGATCCCCCAGCATTTT,CASSNDWDSRRIPQHF
TRBD2,TRBV18,TRBJ2-1,NA,TGTGCCAGCTCAACAGCGGGAGCAGACAATGAGCAGTTCTTC,CASSTAGADNEQFF
TRBD2,TRBV10-3,TRBJ2-1,NA,TGTGCCATCAAGGGACTAGCGGGAGAAGGTTCCTACAATGAGCAGTTCTTC,CAIKGLAGEGSYNEQFF
NA,TRBV6-5,TRBJ2-5,NA,TGTGCCAGCAGTTTCGGGGGTGGGGAGACCCAGTACTTC,CASSFGGGETQYF
NA,TRBV7-9,TRBJ2-5,NA,TGTGCCAGCAGCTTAGCGAACAGTCAAGGGACCCAGTACTTC,CASSLANSQGTQYF
TRBD2,TRBV24-1,TRBJ2-1,NA,TGTGCCACCAGTGATTTTTCGGGACTAGCGGAAGGGAGGCATTACAATGAGCAGTTCTTC,CATSDFSGLAEGRHYNEQFF
NA,TRBV30,TRBJ2-1,NA,TGTGCCTGGAGTGCCGGGGGAGAGCAGTTCTTC,CAWSAGGEQFF
NA,TRBV27,TRBJ2-3,NA,TGTGCCAGCTGGAGGCAGGACCCTCTCACAGATACGCAGTATTTT,CASWRQDPLTDTQYF
NA,TRBV29-1,TRBJ2-3,few,TGCAGCGTTGAAGAATCTAGCACAGATACGCAGTATTTT,CSVEESSTDTQYF
NA,TRBV3-1/TRBV3-2,TRBJ2-1,NA,TGTGCCAGCAGCCAAGATGTTGGGAGGAGCTCCTACAATGAGCAGTTCTTC,CASSQDVGRSSYNEQFF
TRBD2,TRBV9,TRBJ2-3,NA,TGTGCCAGCAGCGTAATGGGACTAGCGGCAGATACGCAGTATTTT,CASSVMGLAADTQYF
NA,TRBV5-4,TRBJ2-2,NA,TGTGCCAGCAGCTTGCACACGGGAGCGGGCACCGGGGAGCTGTTTTTT,CASSLHTGAGTGELFF
TRBD1,TRBV3-1/TRBV3-2,TRBJ2-7,few,TGTGCCAGCAGCCAATCCGGGACAGGCTACGAGCAGTACTTC,CASSQSGTGYEQYF
NA,TRBV21-1,TRBJ1-5,NA,TGTGCCAGCAGCAAAGGAGGGACGGGGGTGTATCAGCCCCAGCATTTT,CASSKGGTGVYQPQHF
NA,TRBV18,TRBJ2-5,NA,TGTGCCAGCTCACCAGCGACAGCGTACCAAGAGACCCAGTACTTC,CASSPATAYQETQYF
TRBD1,TRBV11-2,TRBJ1-3,NA,TGTGCCAGCAGCCAATTCAGGGGGCAGGGTGGAAACACCATATATTTT,CASSQFRGQGGNTIYF
TRBD2,TRBV9,TRBJ2-5,NA,TGTGCCAGCAGCGTAAGTCCTAGCGGGGTTCAAGAGACCCAGTACTTC,CASSVSPSGVQETQYF
NA,TRBV30,TRBJ1-6,few,TGTGCCTGGAGTGGAACAGCTTCACCCCTCCACTTT,CAWSGTASPLHF
TRBD1,TRBV2,TRBJ2-5,few,TGTGCCAGCAGTGGACAGGGGACCTCTGGGGAGACCCAGTACTTC,CASSGQGTSGETQYF
TRBD2,TRBV2,TRBJ2-7,NA,TGTGCCAGCACTAGCGGGCACTACGAGCAGTACTTC,CASTSGHYEQYF